This T cell receptor beta chain was obtained from a study of beta chain features in type 1 diabetes. General study results and limits: Researchers caution that PCR might favor shorter templates, equally among patients and controls. VDJ junctions sequenced from type 1 diabetes patients showed fewer insertions and more deletions. TCRB CDR3s were moderately but significantly shorter in Type 1 diabetes patients in all four CD4+ subsets.

Germline CDR1 reads SNHLY; CDR2 reads FYNNEI. V was clipped by 5 bases and J by 6 bases, with 11 bases between them. The CDR3 runs to 13 residues. Of the isolated RNA, all was reverse transcribed, and so the sequenced material was expressed TCRB transcripts. Naive, central memory and regulatory T cell samples produced a mean of approximately 3.6 million reads. Some clones are missing from TCRdb's copy, which holds only in-frame ones; the method was immunoSEQ multiplex PCR. The profile shows some 170,000 clones, roughly 59% of them singletons. Each sorted fraction was over 95% pure. This clone was seen a handful of times. Its antigen is unidentified.

This sequence was found in a man in his thirties or forties with type 1 diabetes. This chain uses TRBV2 with TRBJ2-1; D possibly corresponds to TRBD1 (6 bases). Material for sequencing was naive CD4+ T cells from blood. The CDR3 loop reads CASSPLTGNEQFF. DNA for the CDR3: TGTGCCAGCAGTCCCCTGACAGGCAATGAGCAGTTCTTC.